The clone carrying this T cell receptor (delta chain) ranks as medium-sized (0.01 to 0.1%). A much larger clone sits a single nucleotide away, making a read error possible. Other DNA sequences within the sample encode an identical CDR3. This entry belongs to a study of gamma-delta chains in newborns, infants, children. The trim removed 1 base at V and 0 bases at J, leaving 4 bases unmatched. CDR1 GEAIGNYY and CDR2 EKD come from the germline V gene. The CDR3 loop spans 18 amino acids. TCRdb reanalysed the reads with CATT. The sample consists of 6,900 or so delta-chain clones, 2% to 2.5% of them appearing once.

This clonotype was obtained from a child who was a newborn, infant or young child, either healthy, febrile or measles-vaccinated (not recorded which). The sequencing input was blood. The chain joins TRDV2 to TRDJ3; 8 bases are shared with TRDD3. The CDR3 DNA is TGTGCCTGTGACACTGGGGGATCCGGCTCCTGGGACACCCGACAGATGTTTTTC. Its protein is CACDTGGSGSWDTRQMFF.